This TCR beta chain was identified in a study of shared clonotypes between healthy human individuals. Study background: Each donor's CD8 memory used one plate, CD8 naive two, each CD4 subset three.

Per the germline V gene, CDR1 is MNHEY and CDR2 is SVGAGI. The V end lost 6 bases, the J end lost 5 bases, and 10 bases lay between the germline ends. The CDR3 covers 13 residues. Original processing methods: Because ImmunoSEQ provided only junction sequences with no quality scores, the filtering differed. Some clones are missing from TCRdb's copy, which holds only in-frame ones; the method was immunoSEQ multiplex PCR. Clone size and V and J calls were adopted from that table, with D and trimming inferred from the DNA. The sample holds some 1,100,000 clones, about 80% seen once. V gene TRBV6-5 combines with J gene TRBJ1-4; D is uncertain. The TCR was taken from a man between 18 and 35 years old in good health. Some clones in this sample may be carry-over from other donors' samples. Material for sequencing was memory CD4+ T cells from PBMCs. Subset given: CD45RA-negative fraction. CDR3 sequence reads: CASSPFWNEKLFF. In DNA form, the CDR3 reads TGTGCCAGCAGCCCCTTCTGGAATGAAAAACTGTTTTTT.